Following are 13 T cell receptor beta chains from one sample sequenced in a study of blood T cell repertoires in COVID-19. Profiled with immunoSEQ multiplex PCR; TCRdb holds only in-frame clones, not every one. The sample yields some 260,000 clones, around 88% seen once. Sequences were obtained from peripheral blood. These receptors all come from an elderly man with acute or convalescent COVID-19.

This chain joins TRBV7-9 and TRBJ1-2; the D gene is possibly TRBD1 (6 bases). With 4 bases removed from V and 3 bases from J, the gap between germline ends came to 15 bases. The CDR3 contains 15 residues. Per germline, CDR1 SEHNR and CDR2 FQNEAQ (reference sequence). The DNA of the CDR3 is TGTGCCAGCAGCTACCCACAGGGCTCGGACTATGGCTACACCTTC. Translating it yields CASSYPQGSDYGYTF. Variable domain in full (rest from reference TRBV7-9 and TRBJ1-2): DTGVSQNPRHKITKRGQNVTFRCDPISEHNRLYWYRQTLGQGPEFLTYFQNEAQLEKSRLLSDRFSAERPKGSFSTLEIQRTEQGDSAMYLCASSYPQGSDYGYTFGSGTRLTVV.

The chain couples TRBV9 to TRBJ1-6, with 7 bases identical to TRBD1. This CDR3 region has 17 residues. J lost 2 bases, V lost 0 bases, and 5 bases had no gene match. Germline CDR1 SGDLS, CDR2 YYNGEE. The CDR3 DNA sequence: TGTGCCAGCAGCGTAGATTTGGGACAGACCTATAATTCACCCCTCCACTTT. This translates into CASSVDLGQTYNSPLHF.

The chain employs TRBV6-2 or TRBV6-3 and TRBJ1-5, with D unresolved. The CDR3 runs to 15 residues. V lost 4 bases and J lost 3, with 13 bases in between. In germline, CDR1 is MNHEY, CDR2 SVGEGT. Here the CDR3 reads CASSSLELLNQPQHF. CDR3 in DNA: TGTGCCAGCAGTTCCCTGGAGCTCCTCAATCAGCCCCAGCATTTT.

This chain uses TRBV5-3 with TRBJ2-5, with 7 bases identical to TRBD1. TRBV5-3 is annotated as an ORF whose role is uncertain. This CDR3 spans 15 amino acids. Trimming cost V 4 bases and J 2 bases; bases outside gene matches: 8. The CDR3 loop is CARSLHRDSQETQYF. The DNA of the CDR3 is TGTGCCAGAAGCCTTCACCGGGACAGTCAAGAGACCCAGTACTTC.

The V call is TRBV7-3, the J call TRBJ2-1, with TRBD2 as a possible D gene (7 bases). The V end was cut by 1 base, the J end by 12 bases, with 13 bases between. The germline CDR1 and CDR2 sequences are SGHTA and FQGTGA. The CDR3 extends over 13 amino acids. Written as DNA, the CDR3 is TGTGCCAGCAGCTTAAAGGGGGGGATGTGGCAGTTCTTC. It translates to CASSLKGGMWQFF.

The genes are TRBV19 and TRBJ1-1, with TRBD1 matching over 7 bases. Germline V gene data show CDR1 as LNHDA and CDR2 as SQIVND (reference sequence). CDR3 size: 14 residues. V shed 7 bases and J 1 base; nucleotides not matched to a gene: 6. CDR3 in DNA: TGTGCCAGTAAAACGGACAGGTCGAACACTGAAGCTTTCTTT. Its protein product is CASKTDRSNTEAFF.

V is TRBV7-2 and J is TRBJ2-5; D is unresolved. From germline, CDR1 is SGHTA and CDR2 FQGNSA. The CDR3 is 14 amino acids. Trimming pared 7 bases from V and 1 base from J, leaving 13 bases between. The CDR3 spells CASTRLGSQETQYF. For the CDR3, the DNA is TGTGCCAGCACCCGCCTGGGCAGCCAAGAGACCCAGTACTTC.

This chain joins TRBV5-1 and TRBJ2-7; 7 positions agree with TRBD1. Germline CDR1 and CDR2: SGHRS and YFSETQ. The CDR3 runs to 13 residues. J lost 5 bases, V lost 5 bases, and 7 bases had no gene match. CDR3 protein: CASRTGTVDEQYF. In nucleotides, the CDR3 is TGCGCCAGCAGAACCGGGACAGTGGACGAGCAGTACTTC.

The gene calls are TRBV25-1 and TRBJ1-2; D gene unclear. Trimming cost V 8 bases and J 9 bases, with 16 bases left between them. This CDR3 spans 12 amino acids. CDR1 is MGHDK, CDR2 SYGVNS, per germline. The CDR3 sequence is CASPSRGWSYTF. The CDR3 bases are TGTGCCAGCCCATCTCGGGGTTGGAGCTACACCTTC.

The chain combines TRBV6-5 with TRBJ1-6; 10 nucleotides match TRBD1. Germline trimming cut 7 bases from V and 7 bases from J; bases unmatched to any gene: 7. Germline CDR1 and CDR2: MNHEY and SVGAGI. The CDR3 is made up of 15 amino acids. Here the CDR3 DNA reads TGTGCCAGCAACCGGGACAGGGGAATCAATTCACCCCTCCACTTT. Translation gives CASNRDRGINSPLHF.

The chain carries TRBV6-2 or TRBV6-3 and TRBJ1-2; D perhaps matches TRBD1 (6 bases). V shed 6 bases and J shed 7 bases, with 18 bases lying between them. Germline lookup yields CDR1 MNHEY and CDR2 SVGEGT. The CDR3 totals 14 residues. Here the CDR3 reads CASSFQQGRGGYTF. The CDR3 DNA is TGTGCCAGCAGCTTTCAACAGGGACGCGGTGGCTACACCTTC.

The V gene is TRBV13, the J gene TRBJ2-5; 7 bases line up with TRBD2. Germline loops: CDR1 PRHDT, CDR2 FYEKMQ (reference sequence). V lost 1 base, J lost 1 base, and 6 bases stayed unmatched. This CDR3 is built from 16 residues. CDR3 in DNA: TGTGCCAGCAGCTTAGTCGCTGGCGGGGGCCAAGAGACCCAGTACTTC. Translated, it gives CASSLVAGGGQETQYF.

The CDR3: CASSQTQETQYF. CDR3 nucleotide sequence: TGTGCCAGCAGCCAGACACAAGAGACCCAGTACTTC. The chain couples TRBV16 to TRBJ2-5; no firm D call. Germline CDR1 and CDR2: KGHSY and FQNENV. The V and J ends lost 3 bases and 2 bases respectively, with 4 bases between them. This CDR3 contains 12 residues.